This paragraph reports one TCR beta chain. These data are taken from a study of Ad26.COV2.S vaccination and SARS-CoV-2 variants. Looking at the study overall: Ad26.COV2.S was injected intramuscularly once or twice, 56 days apart.

Sequencing used immunoSEQ multiplex PCR; TCRdb keeps in-frame clones, though not all of them. Counted here are roughly 420,000 clones, around 89% occurring once; the ten biggest clones make up 3.5% to 4%. The germline V gene has CDR1 SEHNR and CDR2 FQNEAQ (reference sequence). The CDR3 is made up of 14 amino acids. With 3 bases removed from V and 10 bases from J, the gap between germline ends came to 15 bases. Stated treatment: roughly 19 received Ad26.COV2.S at low or high dose, single or two shots; about 5 received placebo; per-sample allocation not given. Specimen acquisition occurred on day 63 following the initial vaccine or placebo injection.

This chain links TRBV7-9 with TRBJ1-4; the D is unclear. This TCR was sampled from a person between 18 and 65 years old who received the Ad26.COV2.S COVID-19 vaccine or a placebo. Sequenced here: peripheral blood, sampled in a trial of Ad26.COV2.S vaccine versus placebo. CDR3 nucleotides: TGTGCCAGCAGCTTCCAGGAGGAATTCGTAAAACTGTTTTTT. Its translation: CASSFQEEFVKLFF.